The 18 T cell receptor beta chains below were found in one sample sequenced in a study of shared clonotypes between healthy human individuals. As defined, naive CD8 cells were CD45RO-negative and positively selected for CCR7, with terminally differentiated effector memory CD45RA+ cells excluded. Produced via immunoSEQ multiplex PCR; TCRdb's table is partial and in-frame only. The sample has roughly 2.1 million clones; around 93% are singletons. Material for sequencing was naive CD8+ T cells from PBMCs. These receptors all stem from a young man in good health. Some clones in this sample may be carry-over from other donors' samples.

The V gene is TRBV7-6, the J gene TRBJ2-2, with TRBD2 matching over 8 bases. CDR3 length equals 17 residues. V trimming: 5 bases; J trimming: 4 bases; junction bases outside the gene matches: 12. Germline-derived CDR1 and CDR2 are SGHVS and FNYEAQ. The CDR3 loop is CASSPNLGGRSTGELFF. CDR3 coding DNA: TGTGCCAGCAGCCCTAATTTGGGCGGGAGGAGCACCGGGGAGCTGTTTTTT.

This clone showed up just a few times. The chain employs TRBV19 and TRBJ1-1; 7 nucleotides line up with TRBD1. There are 12 residues in the CDR3. Germline CDR1 is LNHDA and CDR2 is SQIVND (reference sequence). V was pared by 3 bases and J by 8 bases, with 3 bases of the junction left unmatched. CDR3 coding DNA: TGTGCCAGTAGTATGGGACAGAGCGAAGCTTTCTTT. This translates into CASSMGQSEAFF.

About this clone: The same CDR3 arises from other DNA sequences in this sample as well. The chain employs TRBV28 and TRBJ2-7; D is ambiguous. CDR1 MDHEN and CDR2 SYDVKM come from the germline V gene. V was clipped by 6 bases and J by 4 bases, with 7 bases between them. The CDR3 is 11 amino acids. The CDR3 reads CASSGSYEQYF. CDR3 coding DNA: TGTGCCAGCAGCGGCTCTTACGAGCAGTACTTC.

The chain links TRBV10-3 to TRBJ2-7; a possible D gene is TRBD1 (5 bases). CDR3 length: 13 residues. Trimming took 1 base from V and 7 from J, leaving 11 bases between them. Germline V gene lookup returns CDR1 ENHRY and CDR2 SYGVKD. The CDR3 coding sequence is TGTGCCATCAGTGAGTTTCAGGGTTGGGAGCAGTACTTC. It translates to CAISEFQGWEQYF.

The chain uses TRBV28 and TRBJ1-1, with D tentatively TRBD1 (6 bases). The CDR3 has 14 amino acids. Germline V lookup: CDR1 MDHEN, CDR2 SYDVKM. V was shortened by 5 bases and J by 3 bases, with 13 bases between the two germline ends. As DNA, the CDR3 is TGTGCCAGCAGTGCCGGACAGACGTACACTGAAGCTTTCTTT. This gives the protein CASSAGQTYTEAFF.

This clone has a single count. The chain recombines TRBV11-2 with TRBJ2-2; D gene uncertain. The CDR3 extends over 12 amino acids. The V end was cut by 4 bases, the J end by 6 bases, with 6 bases between. The germline V gene has CDR1 SGHAT and CDR2 FQNNGV. CDR3 residues: CASSSFSGELFF. DNA for the CDR3: TGTGCCAGCAGCTCGTTTTCCGGGGAGCTGTTTTTT.

CDR3 protein: CASSLNLETASRGYTF. DNA for the CDR3: TGTGCCAGCAGCTTAAATTTAGAGACAGCCTCCCGGGGCTACACCTTC. The genes are TRBV7-3 and TRBJ1-2; TRBD1 might be the D (5 bases). Per germline, CDR1 SGHTA and CDR2 FQGTGA. The CDR3 contains 16 residues. V was clipped by 1 base and J by 8 bases, with 20 bases between them.

The CDR3 reads CASSLVWDRTYEQYF. The CDR3 bases are TGTGCCAGCAGCTTAGTGTGGGACAGGACCTACGAGCAGTACTTC. The V gene is TRBV7-2, the J gene TRBJ2-7; 8 nucleotides agree with TRBD1. V lost 1 base to trimming and J lost 2 bases; unmatched junction nucleotides: 4. The CDR3 is 15 amino acids. From germline, CDR1 is SGHTA and CDR2 FQGNSA.

In DNA form, the CDR3 reads TGTGCCAGCAGCCTATCGGGACTAGCGGGCCTCACAGATACGCAGTATTTT. This translates into CASSLSGLAGLTDTQYF. The rearrangement links TRBV7-3 to TRBJ2-3, with 12 nucleotides matching TRBD2. The CDR3 length is 17 residues. CDR1 is SGHTA and CDR2 is FQGTGA in the germline V gene. The V segment lost 5 bases and the J segment 2 bases; nucleotides outside the gene matches: 8.

This clone was recorded once. J is TRBJ2-7 and V is TRBV7-9; D is unresolved. The V end was cut by 1 base, the J end by 2 bases, with 9 bases between. Germline CDR1 and CDR2: SEHNR and FQNEAQ (reference sequence). The CDR3 extends over 14 amino acids. CDR3 protein: CASSLEAYPYEQYF. CDR3 in DNA: TGTGCCAGCAGCTTAGAAGCATATCCCTACGAGCAGTACTTC.

This chain joins TRBV27 and TRBJ2-7, with D possibly being TRBD2 (6 bases). Germline assignment: CDR1 MNHEY and CDR2 SMNVEV (reference sequence). Between the trimmed V and J ends, which lost 3 bases and 3 bases, there was a span of 18 bases. This CDR3 has 16 amino acids. In DNA, the CDR3 is TGTGCCAGCAGTTTTTCCGGCGGGGAGACCTTCTACGAGCAGTACTTC. Translating gives CASSFSGGETFYEQYF.

This chain uses TRBV30 with TRBJ2-1, with TRBD2 matching 13 bases. The CDR3 has 13 amino acids. With V trimmed by 6 bases and J by 6 bases, 2 bases remained unmatched. CDR1 is GTSNPN and CDR2 is SVGIG in the germline V gene (reference sequence). The CDR3 DNA is TGTGCCTGCCGGACTAGCGGGAGCAATGAGCAGTTCTTC. This encodes CACRTSGSNEQFF.

V is TRBV9 and J is TRBJ1-2, with D perhaps matching TRBD1 (6 bases). V was trimmed by 0 bases and J by 6 bases, leaving 12 bases between them. Germline V gene lookup returns CDR1 SGDLS and CDR2 YYNGEE. This CDR3 contains 14 residues. CDR3 coding DNA: TGTGCCAGCAGCGTAGGTGGGGGCGCGAATGGCTACACCTTC. Protein sequence: CASSVGGGANGYTF. Full variable domain (rest looked up from reference TRBV9 and TRBJ1-2): DSGVTQTPKHLITATGQRVTLRCSPRSGDLSVYWYQQSLDQGLQFLIQYYNGEERAKGNILERFSAQQFPDLHSELNLSSLELGDSALYFCASSVGGGANGYTFGSGTRLTVV.

The genes are TRBV10-3 and TRBJ2-2; 12 bases fit TRBD2. J lost 1 base, V lost 9 bases, and 3 bases had no gene match. Germline V gives CDR1 ENHRY, CDR2 SYGVKD. The CDR3 consists of 15 residues. The CDR3 sequence: CAMRLAGENTGELFF. The CDR3 region has the DNA TGTGCCATGCGACTAGCGGGAGAGAACACCGGGGAGCTGTTTTTT.

On this clone: This specimen includes other DNA sequences encoding the same CDR3. The chain is built from TRBV27 and TRBJ2-7; D may be TRBD2 (6 bases). V lost 3 bases and J lost 5, with 8 bases in between. Germline assignment: CDR1 MNHEY and CDR2 SMNVEV (reference sequence). The CDR3 totals 12 residues. CDR3 nucleotide sequence: TGTGCCAGCAGTTTCCGGGGGAACGAGCAGTACTTC. It encodes CASSFRGNEQYF.

This rearrangement joins TRBV5-8 to TRBJ2-7; D perhaps matches TRBD2 (5 bases). The CDR3 has 14 amino acids. The germline CDR1 and CDR2 sequences are SGHTS and YDEGEE. Trimming left V 0 bases short and J 7 bases short, with 14 bases between. CDR3 sequence reads: CASSLVPGSREQYF. Written as DNA, the CDR3 is TGTGCCAGCAGCTTGGTGCCGGGGTCGAGGGAGCAGTACTTC.

This chain connects TRBV6-8 to TRBJ2-1; 12 bases line up with TRBD2. The CDR3 totals 18 residues. V trimming: 1 base; J trimming: 4 bases; junction bases outside the gene matches: 8. In germline, CDR1 is MNHGY, CDR2 SAAAGT. The CDR3 sequence is CASSYCSSGRVGYNEQFF. CDR3 nucleotides: TGTGCCAGCAGTTACTGTTCTAGCGGGAGGGTTGGGTACAATGAGCAGTTCTTC.

The genes are TRBV7-8 and TRBJ2-5, with D perhaps matching TRBD1 or TRBD2 (6 bases each). Per germline, CDR1 SGHVS and CDR2 FQNEAQ. V was pared by 5 bases and J by 0 bases, with 16 bases between. The CDR3 is 16 residues long. The CDR3 DNA is TGTGCCAGCAGCCCGGCGGGACAAATGTACCAAGAGACCCAGTACTTC. It codes for CASSPAGQMYQETQYF.